This TCR beta chain was obtained from a study of blood T cell repertoires in COVID-19. Study-level background: Acute-phase and convalescent COVID-19 samples originated in the United States, Italy and Spain. Nucleic acid was either cDNA or gDNA, and it came from T cells, B-cell-depleted T cells, or PBMCs.

This clone came up once. In the original workflow: Reference gene primer amplification yielded estimated nucleated cell counts. The data were produced by immunoSEQ multiplex PCR, yet TCRdb's version contains in-frame clones alone and is incomplete. The V and J calls and clone size come from that table; D and trimming were worked out from the DNA. This repertoire shows tens of thousands of clones, roughly 86% found once; its top ten account for around 7.2%. Trimming removed 5 bases at V and 6 bases at J, with 16 bases between. Looked up from germline, CDR1 is SGHTA and CDR2 is FQGNSA. CDR3 length equals 15 residues.

The gene calls are TRBV7-2 and TRBJ2-2; D is unclear. Source material: peripheral blood. This TCR was recovered from a man aged 50 to 60 with active or convalescent COVID-19. CDR3 sequence reads: CASSPWATVAGELFF. CDR3 nucleotides: TGTGCCAGCAGCCCCTGGGCCACGGTTGCCGGGGAGCTGTTTTTT.